The rows below give T cell receptor beta chains drawn from one sample of a study of T cells after posttransplantation cyclophosphamide. Sequencing used immunoSEQ multiplex PCR; TCRdb keeps in-frame clones, though not all of them. The record shows roughly 8,000 clones for this sample, with no singletons present. The specimen comprised PBMCs, sampled after an allogeneic stem cell transplant with post-transplant cyclophosphamide. Receptor source: a male patient aged 25 to 39 who received an allogeneic stem cell transplant from an unrelated donor, was CMV-positive, and had acute and chronic GVHD. Certain T cells may be donor cells from the graft. Both conserved end residues are part of each CDR3. A D gene is named only where the DNA matches it firmly. The listing skips clone size in some rows; elsewhere it reads once, few, many or a size class.

>TRBJ2-1|many|TRBV12-5|-
TGTGCTAGTGCCGTACCAGGTGGGTACAATGAGCAGTTCTTC
CASAVPGGYNEQFF
>TRBJ2-5|many|TRBV5-1|-
TGCGCCAGCAGCTTGGAGCCGGAAGAGACCCAGTACTTC
CASSLEPEETQYF
>TRBJ2-5|few|TRBV29-1|-
TGCAGCGTTGAAAAAAGGGTTGGGACTGATAGACAAGAGACCCAGTACTTC
CSVEKRVGTDRQETQYF
>TRBJ2-3|many|TRBV11-2|-
TGTGCCAGCAGCTCGATTACTAGGGCAGATACGCAGTATTTT
CASSSITRADTQYF
>TRBJ2-5|-|TRBV9|-
TGTGCCAGCAGCGTAGGAGTTAGGGGGATCGGGACCCAGTACTTC
CASSVGVRGIGTQYF
>TRBJ2-7|many|TRBV15|TRBD1
TGTGCCACCAGCAGATCGCGAACAGGGGGGTCCTACGAGCAGTACTTC
CATSRSRTGGSYEQYF
>TRBJ2-1|many|TRBV11-3|TRBD2
TGTGCCAGCAGCGCCGGGACTAGCGGGGGGGTGGATGAGCAGTTCTTC
CASSAGTSGGVDEQFF
>TRBJ1-1|many|TRBV18|TRBD1
TGTGCCAGCTCACTAACCCTTGAGGGACAGTACTCTGAAGCTTTCTTT
CASSLTLEGQYSEAFF
>TRBJ2-3|many|TRBV7-9|-
TGTGCCAGCAGCCCTGGTGTCGGGGTCACAGATACGCAGTATTTT
CASSPGVGVTDTQYF
>TRBJ2-1|many|TRBV4-3|TRBD2
TGCGCCAGCAGCAAATCCCTAGCGGAGACATACAATGAGCAGTTCTTC
CASSKSLAETYNEQFF
>TRBJ1-1|many|TRBV5-1|-
TGCGCCAGCAGCTTGACCGGGGGGAATACTGAAGCTTTCTTT
CASSLTGGNTEAFF
>TRBJ2-3|medium-sized|TRBV7-2|-
TGTGCCAGCTATAGGGGTACTAGCACAGATACGCAGTATTTT
CASYRGTSTDTQYF
>TRBJ1-2|many|TRBV4-3|TRBD1
TGCGCCAGCAGCCCCCGAGCAGGGGGCGATGGCTACACCTTC
CASSPRAGGDGYTF
>TRBJ2-2|many|TRBV5-1|TRBD1
TGCGCCAGCAGCTTGGGACAGGGGGCCGGGGAGCTGTTTTTT
CASSLGQGAGELFF
>TRBJ2-1|many|TRBV19|TRBD2
TGTGCCAGTACCCCGGGACTAGCGGGCAATGAGCAGTTCTTC
CASTPGLAGNEQFF
>TRBJ2-1|many|TRBV24-1|TRBD2
TGTGCCACCAGTGACGGGGGGTCGGGGGATGAGCAGTTCTTC
CATSDGGSGDEQFF
>TRBJ2-3|many|TRBV6-2/TRBV6-3|TRBD1
TGTGCCAGCAGTTACTCTGGGCAGGGGGACACAGATACGCAGTATTTT
CASSYSGQGDTDTQYF
>TRBJ1-2|many|TRBV29-1|-
TGCAGCGTTGTAACAGGGTCACGCTATGGCTACACCTTC
CSVVTGSRYGYTF
>TRBJ2-7|medium-sized|TRBV10-2|-
TGCGCCAGCAGTGAGACAGGCCCCTACGAGCAGTACTTC
CASSETGPYEQYF
>TRBJ2-1|many|TRBV6-2/TRBV6-3|TRBD2
TGTGCCAGCAGCCATACAGGACTAGCGGGGGGGTACAATGAGCAGTTCTTC
CASSHTGLAGGYNEQFF
>TRBJ1-5|many|TRBV2|-
TGTGCCAGCAGTGAAGCGCTTCAGGGCAATCAGCCCCAGCATTTT
CASSEALQGNQPQHF
>TRBJ2-1|many|TRBV10-2|-
TGCGCCAGCAGGGGGCAGGGCTCCTACAATGAGCAGTTCTTC
CASRGQGSYNEQFF
>TRBJ2-7|many|TRBV2|TRBD1
TGTGCCAGCAGTGAATTAGGACAGGGCTACGAGCAGTACTTC
CASSELGQGYEQYF
>TRBJ2-1|many|TRBV12-3/TRBV12-4|-
TGTGCCAGCAGTCTCCAAGCGGGCGCCTACAATGAGCAGTTCTTC
CASSLQAGAYNEQFF
>TRBJ2-1|many|TRBV19|TRBD2
TGTGCCAGTAGTCCAGGGACTAGCGGGAGCGTCAATGAGCAGTTCTTC
CASSPGTSGSVNEQFF
>TRBJ2-5|many|TRBV24-1|TRBD2
TGTGCCACCAGTGATTTTATCGGCAGGGAGGGTAAAGAGACCCAGTACTTC
CATSDFIGREGKETQYF